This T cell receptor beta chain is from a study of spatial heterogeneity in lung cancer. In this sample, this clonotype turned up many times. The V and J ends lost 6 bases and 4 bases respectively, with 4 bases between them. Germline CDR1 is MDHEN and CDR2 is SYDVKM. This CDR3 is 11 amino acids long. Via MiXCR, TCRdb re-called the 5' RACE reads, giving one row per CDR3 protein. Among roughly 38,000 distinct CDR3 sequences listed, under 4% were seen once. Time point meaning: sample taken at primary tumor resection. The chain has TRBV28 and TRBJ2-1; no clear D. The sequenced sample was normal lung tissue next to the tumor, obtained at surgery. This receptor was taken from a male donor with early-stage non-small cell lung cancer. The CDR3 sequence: CASRLYNEQFF. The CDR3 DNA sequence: TGTGCCAGCAGACTATACAATGAGCAGTTCTTC.